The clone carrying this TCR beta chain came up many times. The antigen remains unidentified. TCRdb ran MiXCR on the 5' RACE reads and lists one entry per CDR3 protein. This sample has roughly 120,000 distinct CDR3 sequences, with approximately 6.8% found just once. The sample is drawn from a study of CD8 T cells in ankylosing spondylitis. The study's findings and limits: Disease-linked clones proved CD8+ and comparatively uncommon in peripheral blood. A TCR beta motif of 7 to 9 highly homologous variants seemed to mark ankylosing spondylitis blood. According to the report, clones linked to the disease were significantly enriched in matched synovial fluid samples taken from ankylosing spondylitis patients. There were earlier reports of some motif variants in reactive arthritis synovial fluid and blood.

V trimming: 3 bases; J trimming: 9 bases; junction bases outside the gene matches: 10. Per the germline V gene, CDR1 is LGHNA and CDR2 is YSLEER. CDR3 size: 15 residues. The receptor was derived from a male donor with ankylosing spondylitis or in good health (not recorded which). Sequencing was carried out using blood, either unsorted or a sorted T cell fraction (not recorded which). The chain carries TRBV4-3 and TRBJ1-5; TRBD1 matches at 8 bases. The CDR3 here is CASSQETGTGLPQHF. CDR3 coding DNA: TGCGCCAGCAGCCAGGAGACAGGGACAGGTCTGCCCCAGCATTTT.